This paragraph reports one TCR beta chain. Its antigen is not identified. The data were produced by immunoSEQ multiplex PCR, yet TCRdb's version contains in-frame clones alone and is incomplete. This repertoire shows about 130,000 clones, around 81% found once; its top ten account for roughly 6%. These data belong to a study of radiation and T cells in renal cell carcinoma. The wider study: Nephrectomy followed 15 Gy stereotactic body radiation by 4 weeks.

The V gene end was trimmed by 2 bases and the J gene end by 10 bases; junction bases not matched to a gene: 6. The germline V gene has CDR1 SGHKS and CDR2 YYEKEE (reference sequence). There are 15 residues in the CDR3. Study-level points and caveats: Without pretreatment biopsies, baseline tumor clonotype presence was undetermined. Top tumor clonotypes rose in blood 2 weeks post-radiation, then contracted.

Time point of the sample: blood 2 weeks post-SBRT. Stated treatment: 15 Gy SBRT to primary tumor, nephrectomy 4 weeks later. The patient's renal cell carcinoma had clear cell pathology. The rearrangement joins TRBV5-5 to TRBJ1-6, with 10 bases aligning to TRBD1. This TCR derives from a man over 45 with renal cell carcinoma. Material: blood, obtained from a patient whose treatment included radiotherapy and nephrectomy. CDR3 sequence: CASSFGTGVQSPLHF. CDR3 coding DNA: TGTGCCAGCAGCTTCGGGACAGGGGTCCAATCACCCCTCCACTTT.